What follows describes a single T cell receptor beta chain. The data were obtained in a study of human T cells and chemical hapten exposure. Time point denoted: pre-sensitization, week 0. The treatment here: therapeutic diphenylcyclopropenone sensitization with weekly scalp DPC. Extraction of total RNA was performed on unfractionated whole blood. The CDR3 sequence is 17 residues long. Germline CDR1 reads SGHVS; CDR2 reads FNYEAQ. V lost 0 bases, J lost 7 bases, and 21 bases lay in between. Using its own MiXCR run on the RACE reads, TCRdb lists one record per CDR3 protein. This sample has 95,000 to 150,000 distinct CDR3 sequences; roughly 12% occur once, and the top ten carry about 3%.

The TCR comes from a woman under 30 with alopecia areata. Some clones in this sample may be carry-over from other donors' samples. The rearrangement uses TRBV7-6 and TRBJ1-1, with D maybe TRBD1 (5 bases). The sequencing used whole blood, collected in connection with sensitization to the hapten diphenylcyclopropenone (DPC). The CDR3 coding sequence is TGTGCCAGCAGCTTAGCTGGGAGGAGGGGAGGGCCTGGTGAAGCTTTCTTT. Protein: CASSLAGRRGGPGEAFF.